This TCR beta chain was retrieved from a study of cytomegalovirus exposure and HLA in healthy donors (dated by TCRdb to 2017 to 2019). Regarding the research as a whole: According to a later analysis, the 120 validation repertoires were produced on the same platform as the roughly 600 repertoires of the first cohort. The study aimed to test whether cataloging public T cell receptors could reveal signatures of past pathogen exposure. A separate validation cohort of about 110 different subjects was used in addition to the roughly 720-subject first cohort. The study combined high-throughput TCR immunosequencing, statistical association of individual TCRs with disease status, and machine learning to predict cytomegalovirus infection status. Beyond this particular receptor, the publication reports: A total of some 180 TCR beta chains were listed by the study as associated with cytomegalovirus. A later analysis had no HLA typing for the validation cohort, so co-occurrence there was scored across all 110 or so repertoires. According to the authors, the approach could potentially be generalized to other disease states and immunological phenotypes. Three of the identified cytomegalovirus-associated TCR beta chains were confirmed in vitro to be specific for cytomegalovirus antigens. While some public TCRs were present in many individuals, most TCR sequences turned up only very rarely across donors. Subsequent analysis determined that TCRs grouped into clusters in the first cohort also showed a tendency toward co-occurrence across the roughly 120 validation repertoires, and 94% of cluster scores exceeded 0. Cytomegalovirus status was reported to be diagnosed by the classifier with high specificity and sensitivity in both the original and validation cohorts.

The library was generated by the immunoSEQ multiplex PCR assay. The authors' analysis ran thus. To diagnose cytomegalovirus status from the catalog of TCR beta chain sequences, a statistical classification framework was built. TCRdb obtained this table from immuneACCESS and retained in-frame rearrangements with V and J assigned. These tables miss some clones; where compared with another copy, unresolved V genes account for less than half of the shortfall, and the remainder is unexplained. V and J calls and clone size come straight from that table; D and trimming were deduced from the DNA. Present in this sample are 220,000 or so clones, roughly 85% of which were seen just once. 5.5% to 7% of the sample is held by the ten biggest clonotypes. The donors were included in the validation cohort of some 120 subjects, a group kept apart from the approximately 670-subject first cohort. As for this clone: Its recognized antigen is unknown. There are no base qualities to consult, and no much larger clone falls within one base.

The CDR3 goes from the cysteine to the phenylalanine over 13 residues. Of all the DNA, just the CDR3 is kept, 39 bases in frame from base 1. Reading the germline V gene gives CDR1 SNHLY and CDR2 FYNNEI. The junction shows trimming of 7 bases on V and 3 bases on J, plus 12 bases between the germline ends. Sequenced: PBMCs. The chain is assembled from TRBV2 and TRBJ1-1, with TRBD1 perhaps the D gene, on 5 matching bases. This sequence originates from a woman between 18 and 29 years old in good health and CMV-seronegative. The CDR3 protein is CASIRDGYTEAFF. The DNA sequence reads TGTGCCAGCATCCGGGACGGTTACACTGAAGCTTTCTTT. Outside the CDR3, residues come from the reference TRBV2 and TRBJ1-1 proteins, so the full variable domain is: EPEVTQTPSHQVTQMGQEVILRCVPISNHLYFYWYRQILGQKVEFLVSFYNNEISEKSEIFDDQFSVERPDGSNFTLKIRSTKLEDSAMYFCASIRDGYTEAFFGQGTRLTVV.